This T cell receptor beta chain was obtained from a study of PD-1 blockade in classical Hodgkin lymphoma. Brentuximab vedotin exposure varied, and every patient relapsed after autologous stem cell transplantation. Generated by immunoSEQ multiplex PCR, the TCRdb table keeps only in-frame clones and is missing some. The data show 55,000 to 65,000 clones, with 80% to 90% seen just once and approximately 16% held by the top ten. This TCR derives from a human donor with classical Hodgkin lymphoma. Specimen: peripheral blood mononuclear cells (PBMCs), collected at baseline.

The CDR3 is CAWSQNGGQETQYF. In nucleotides, the CDR3 is TGTGCCTGGTCCCAGAACGGGGGGCAAGAGACCCAGTACTTC. This chain links TRBV30 with TRBJ2-5; 7 positions agree with TRBD2. Germline V gene lookup returns CDR1 GTSNPN and CDR2 SVGIG (reference sequence). This CDR3 has 14 amino acids. J lost 2 bases, V lost 5 bases, and 8 bases had no gene match.